The clone carrying this T cell receptor beta chain was found a few times. The CDR3 length is 16 residues. The junction had 9 bases not matched to a gene; V was cut back by 5 bases and J by 6 bases. Germline V gene lookup returns CDR1 SEHNR and CDR2 FQNEAQ (reference sequence). The data were taken from a study of T cells in Graves' hyperthyroidism and ophthalmopathy. The source material, RNA transcripts, was used to amplify TCR beta CDR3 regions. In the first-round RT-PCR of the TCR CDR3, the HTBI primer set was used. MiXCR, applied by TCRdb to the multiplex PCR reads, yields one record per CDR3 protein. The sample comprises roughly 700,000 distinct CDR3 sequences, 12% to 15% of which are singletons, and roughly a tenth rests with the top ten.

This sequence was found in a woman under 30 with Graves' hyperthyroidism. The chain links TRBV7-9 to TRBJ2-2; 10 nucleotides align to TRBD1. Material for sequencing was blood. The CDR3 is CASSVPGQGFSGELFF. CDR3 sequence (DNA): TGTGCCAGCAGCGTACCGGGACAGGGGTTCTCCGGGGAGCTGTTTTTT. The full variable domain, with the rest looked up from reference TRBV7-9 and TRBJ2-2, is DTGVSQNPRHKITKRGQNVTFRCDPISEHNRLYWYRQTLGQGPEFLTYFQNEAQLEKSRLLSDRFSAERPKGSFSTLEIQRTEQGDSAMYLCASSVPGQGFSGELFFGEGSRLTVL.